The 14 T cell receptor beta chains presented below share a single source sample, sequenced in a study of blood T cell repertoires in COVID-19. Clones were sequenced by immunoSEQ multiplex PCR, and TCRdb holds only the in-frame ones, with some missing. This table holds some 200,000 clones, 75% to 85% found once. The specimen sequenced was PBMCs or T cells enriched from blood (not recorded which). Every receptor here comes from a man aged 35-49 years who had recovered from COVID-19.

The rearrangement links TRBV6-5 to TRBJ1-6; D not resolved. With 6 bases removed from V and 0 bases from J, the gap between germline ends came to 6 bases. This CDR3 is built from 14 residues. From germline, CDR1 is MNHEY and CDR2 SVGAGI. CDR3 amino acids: CASRKSSYNSPLHF. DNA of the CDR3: TGTGCCAGCAGAAAGAGCTCCTATAATTCACCCCTCCACTTT.

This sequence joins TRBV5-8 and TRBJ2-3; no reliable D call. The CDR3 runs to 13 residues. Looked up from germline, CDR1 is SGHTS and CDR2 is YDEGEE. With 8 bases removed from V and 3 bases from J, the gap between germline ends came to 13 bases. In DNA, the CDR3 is TGTGCCAGGATCGGTGAGAGGACAGATACGCAGTATTTT. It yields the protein CARIGERTDTQYF.

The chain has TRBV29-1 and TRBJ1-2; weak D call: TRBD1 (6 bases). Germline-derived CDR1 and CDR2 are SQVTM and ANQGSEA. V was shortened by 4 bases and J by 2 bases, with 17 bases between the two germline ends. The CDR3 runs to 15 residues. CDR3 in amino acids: CSVGGGRAGNYGYTF. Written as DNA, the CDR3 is TGCAGCGTTGGGGGGGGCCGCGCAGGCAACTATGGCTACACCTTC.

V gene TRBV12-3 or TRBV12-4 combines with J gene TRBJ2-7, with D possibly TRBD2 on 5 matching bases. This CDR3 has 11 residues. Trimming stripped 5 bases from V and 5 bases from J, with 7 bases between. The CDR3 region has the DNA TGTGCCAGCAGTGACGGGGACGAGCAGTACGTC. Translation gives CASSDGDEQYV.

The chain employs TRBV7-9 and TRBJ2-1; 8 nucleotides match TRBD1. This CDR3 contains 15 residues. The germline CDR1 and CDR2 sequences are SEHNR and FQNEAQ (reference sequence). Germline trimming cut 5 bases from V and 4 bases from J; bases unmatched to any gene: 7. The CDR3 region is CASSKGQVTYNEQFF. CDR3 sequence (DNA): TGTGCCAGCAGCAAGGGACAGGTTACTTACAATGAGCAGTTCTTC.

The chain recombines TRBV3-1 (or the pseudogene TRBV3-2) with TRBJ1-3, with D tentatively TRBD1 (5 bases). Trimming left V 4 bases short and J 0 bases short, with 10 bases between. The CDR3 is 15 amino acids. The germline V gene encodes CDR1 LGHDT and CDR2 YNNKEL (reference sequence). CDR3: CASSRDSDSGNTIYF. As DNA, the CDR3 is TGTGCCAGCAGCCGTGACAGTGACTCTGGAAACACCATATATTTT.

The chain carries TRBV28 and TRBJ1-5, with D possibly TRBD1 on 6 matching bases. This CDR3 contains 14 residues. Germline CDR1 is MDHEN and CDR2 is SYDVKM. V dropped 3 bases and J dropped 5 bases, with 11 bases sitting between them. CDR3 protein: CASSFYRADQPQHF. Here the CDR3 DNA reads TGTGCCAGCAGTTTTTACAGGGCCGATCAGCCCCAGCATTTT. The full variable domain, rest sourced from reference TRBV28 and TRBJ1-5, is DVKVTQSSRYLVKRTGEKVFLECVQDMDHENMFWYRQDPGLGLRLIYFSYDVKMKEKGDIPEGYSVSREKKERFSLILESASTNQTSMYLCASSFYRADQPQHFGDGTRLSIL.

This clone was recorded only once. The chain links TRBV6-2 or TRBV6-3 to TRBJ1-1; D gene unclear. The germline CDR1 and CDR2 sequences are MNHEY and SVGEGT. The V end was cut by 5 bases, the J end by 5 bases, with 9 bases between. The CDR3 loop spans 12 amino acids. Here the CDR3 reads CASSPEETEAFF. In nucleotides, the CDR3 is TGTGCCAGCAGTCCCGAAGAGACTGAAGCTTTCTTT.

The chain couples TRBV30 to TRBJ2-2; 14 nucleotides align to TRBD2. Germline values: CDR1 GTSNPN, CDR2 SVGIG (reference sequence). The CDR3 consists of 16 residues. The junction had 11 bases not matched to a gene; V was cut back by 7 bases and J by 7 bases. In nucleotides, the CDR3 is TGTGCCTCCGATAAGGGACTAGCGGGAGCAGGCGGGGAGCTGTTTTTT. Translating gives CASDKGLAGAGGELFF.

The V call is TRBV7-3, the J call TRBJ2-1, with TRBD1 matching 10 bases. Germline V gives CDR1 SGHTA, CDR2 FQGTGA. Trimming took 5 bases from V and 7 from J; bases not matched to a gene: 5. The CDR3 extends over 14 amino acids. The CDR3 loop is CASSPTDRGNEQFF. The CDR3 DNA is TGTGCCAGCAGCCCGACGGACAGGGGGAATGAGCAGTTCTTC.

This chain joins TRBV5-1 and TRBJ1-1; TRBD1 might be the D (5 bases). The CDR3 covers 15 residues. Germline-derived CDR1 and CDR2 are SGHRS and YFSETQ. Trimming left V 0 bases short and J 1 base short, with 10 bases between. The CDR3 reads CASSLGGQGNTEAFF. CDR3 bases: TGCGCCAGCAGCTTGGGTGGTCAGGGGAACACTGAAGCTTTCTTT.

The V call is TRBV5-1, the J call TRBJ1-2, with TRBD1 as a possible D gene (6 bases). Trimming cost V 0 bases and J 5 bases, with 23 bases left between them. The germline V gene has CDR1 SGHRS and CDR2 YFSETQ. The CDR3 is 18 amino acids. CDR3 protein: CASSLAERTASLSYGYTF. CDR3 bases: TGCGCCAGCAGCTTGGCCGAGAGGACAGCAAGTCTTTCATATGGCTACACCTTC.

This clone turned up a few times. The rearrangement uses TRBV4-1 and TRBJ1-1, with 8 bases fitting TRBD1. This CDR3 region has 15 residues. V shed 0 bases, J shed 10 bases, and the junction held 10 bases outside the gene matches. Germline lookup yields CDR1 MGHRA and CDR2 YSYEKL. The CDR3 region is CASSQDPGTGGGAFF. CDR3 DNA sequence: TGCGCCAGCAGCCAAGATCCGGGGACAGGCGGGGGAGCTTTCTTT.

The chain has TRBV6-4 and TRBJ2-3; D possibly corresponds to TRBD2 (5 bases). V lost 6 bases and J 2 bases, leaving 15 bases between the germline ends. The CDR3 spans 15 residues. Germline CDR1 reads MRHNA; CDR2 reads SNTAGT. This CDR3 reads CASSMTPTITDTQYF. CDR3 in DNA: TGTGCCAGCAGCATGACCCCGACTATCACAGATACGCAGTATTTT.